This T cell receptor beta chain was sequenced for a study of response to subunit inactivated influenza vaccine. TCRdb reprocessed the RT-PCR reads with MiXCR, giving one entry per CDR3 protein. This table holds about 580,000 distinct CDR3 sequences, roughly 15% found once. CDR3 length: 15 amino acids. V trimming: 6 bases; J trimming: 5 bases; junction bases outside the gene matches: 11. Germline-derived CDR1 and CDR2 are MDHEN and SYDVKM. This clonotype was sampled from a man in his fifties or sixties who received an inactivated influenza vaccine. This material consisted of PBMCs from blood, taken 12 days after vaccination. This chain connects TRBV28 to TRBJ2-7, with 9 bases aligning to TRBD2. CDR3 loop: CASSMVAGVLHEQYF. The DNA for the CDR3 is TGTGCCAGCAGCATGGTAGCGGGAGTTTTGCACGAGCAGTACTTC.